A single sample is the source of the 14 T cell receptor beta chains below, sequenced in a study of T cell responses to AZD1222 COVID-19 vaccine. The method was immunoSEQ multiplex PCR; TCRdb's version includes in-frame clones alone and lacks a portion of them. The sample shows 85,000 to 130,000 clones, 90% of them seen only once. The sample in question was peripheral blood, obtained 28 days after the second AZD1222 dose. The receptors were gathered from an adult who received the AZD1222 COVID-19 vaccine.

The chain joins TRBV9 to TRBJ2-1; 9 bases map to TRBD2. Germline lookup yields CDR1 SGDLS and CDR2 YYNGEE. This CDR3 spans 17 amino acids. Losses at the gene ends were 0 bases for V and 4 bases for J; bases not matched to a gene: 8. The CDR3 reads CASSVGPSGGTYNEQFF. CDR3 sequence (DNA): TGTGCCAGCAGCGTAGGACCCAGCGGGGGGACATACAATGAGCAGTTCTTC.

This clone was observed a single time. The chain employs TRBV4-2 and TRBJ2-3; TRBD1 might be the D (6 bases). The germline V gene has CDR1 LGHNA and CDR2 YNFKEQ. The CDR3 runs 17 residues. Trimming left V 1 base short and J 1 base short, with 15 bases between. The CDR3: CASSQALGQSRTDTQYF. The CDR3 bases are TGTGCCAGCAGCCAAGCCCTAGGACAGTCACGCACAGATACGCAGTATTTT.

V and J are TRBV29-1 and TRBJ2-5; a possible D gene is TRBD1 (6 bases). This CDR3 region has 16 residues. Trimming left V 3 bases short and J 4 bases short, with 21 bases between. Germline lookup yields CDR1 SQVTM and CDR2 ANQGSEA. For the CDR3, the DNA is TGCAGCGTTGAGACCCACGAAGACAGGCTAGGAGAGACCCAGTACTTC. Translated, it gives CSVETHEDRLGETQYF.

This chain joins TRBV7-8 and TRBJ1-5; the D gene is possibly TRBD1 (6 bases). Germline-derived CDR1 and CDR2 are SGHVS and FQNEAQ. The CDR3 contains 15 residues. V lost 5 bases, J lost 7 bases, and 18 bases lay in between. CDR3 loop: CASSANRVRRQPQHF. The CDR3 nucleotides read TGTGCCAGCAGCGCCAACAGGGTTCGTCGGCAGCCCCAGCATTTT.

This chain uses TRBV10-3 with TRBJ2-7, with a possible D match to TRBD2 (6 bases). The CDR3 runs to 13 residues. The germline V gene encodes CDR1 ENHRY and CDR2 SYGVKD. Trimming shortened V by 0 bases and J by 3 bases, and 6 bases separated the two germline ends. As DNA, the CDR3 is TGTGCCATCAGTGAGTCGGGGGGCTACGAGCAGTACTTC. This encodes CAISESGGYEQYF.

The chain has TRBV6-5 and TRBJ2-5, with 9 nucleotides matching TRBD2. Trimming took 2 bases from V and 5 from J; bases not matched to a gene: 6. The CDR3 totals 15 residues. Germline CDR1 is MNHEY and CDR2 is SVGAGI. In DNA, the CDR3 is TGTGCCAGCAGTTACCGCCGGCTAGCGGGGGAGACCCAGTACTTC. Protein product: CASSYRRLAGETQYF.

The rearrangement links TRBV6-1 to TRBJ2-3; TRBD2 matches at 9 bases. The V segment lost 4 bases and the J segment 1 base; nucleotides outside the gene matches: 9. The germline CDR1 and CDR2 sequences are MNHNS and SASEGT. This CDR3 is 17 amino acids long. The CDR3 DNA reads TGTGCCAGCAGTGCATTAGCGGGGGTTATGGGCACAGATACGCAGTATTTT. It codes for CASSALAGVMGTDTQYF.

V usage is TRBV5-6 and J usage is TRBJ2-1; the D call may be TRBD1 or TRBD2 (5 bases each). CDR3 length equals 17 residues. Trimming took 4 bases from V and 0 from J, leaving 17 bases between them. Per the germline V gene, CDR1 is SGHDT and CDR2 is YYEEEE. DNA of the CDR3: TGTGCCAGCAGCCCCCTCACCGGGGCCGTCTCCTACAATGAGCAGTTCTTC. Residues: CASSPLTGAVSYNEQFF.

This clone was seen more than once but under ten times. This chain connects TRBV25-1 to TRBJ1-4, with D possibly being TRBD1 (5 bases). CDR3 size: 13 residues. With 5 bases removed from V and 4 bases from J, the gap between germline ends came to 8 bases. Germline assignment: CDR1 MGHDK and CDR2 SYGVNS. This chain's CDR3 is CASSWQGNEKLFF. The CDR3 DNA sequence: TGTGCCAGCAGTTGGCAGGGTAATGAAAAACTGTTTTTT.

The chain carries TRBV6-5 and TRBJ1-6; 8 positions agree with TRBD1. This CDR3 comprises 13 residues. V shed 2 bases, J shed 10 bases, and the junction held 1 base outside the gene matches. CDR1 is MNHEY, CDR2 SVGAGI, per germline. This chain's CDR3 is CASSYDRGSPLHF. The CDR3 bases are TGTGCCAGCAGTTACGACAGGGGCTCACCCCTCCACTTT.

The rearrangement uses TRBV5-1 and TRBJ2-7; a weak D match, TRBD2 (5 bases). The CDR3 extends over 14 amino acids. V dropped 1 base and J dropped 2 bases, with 10 bases sitting between them. In germline, CDR1 is SGHRS, CDR2 YFSETQ. CDR3 in DNA: TGCGCCAGCAGCTTGAATAGCGAGGCCTACGAGCAGTACTTC. Its translation: CASSLNSEAYEQYF.

The chain couples TRBV7-2 to TRBJ2-2, with D hard to call. CDR1 and CDR2 from the germline V gene are SGHTA and FQGNSA. This CDR3 spans 13 amino acids. Trimming took off 5 bases at V and 6 bases at J, with 10 bases between the two ends. DNA of the CDR3: TGTGCCAGCAGCATACCTACCCCCGGGGAGCTGTTTTTT. Translated: CASSIPTPGELFF.

This rearrangement joins TRBV6-5 to TRBJ1-6; the match to TRBD1 covers 8 bases. The CDR3 totals 13 residues. V lost 6 bases to trimming and J lost 8 bases; unmatched junction nucleotides: 3. Germline V CDR1 and CDR2: MNHEY, SVGAGI. This CDR3 reads CASRKQGDSPLHF. Here the CDR3 DNA reads TGTGCCAGCAGAAAACAGGGGGATTCACCCCTCCACTTT.

V gene TRBV20-1 combines with J gene TRBJ1-4; no clear D gene. The CDR3 totals 11 residues. Deletions cut 3 bases from V and 5 bases from J, with 4 bases between. Germline V gene lookup returns CDR1 DFQATT and CDR2 SNEGSKA (reference sequence). CDR3 region: CSARKNEKLFF. The CDR3 DNA reads as TGCAGTGCTAGGAAGAATGAAAAACTGTTTTTT.